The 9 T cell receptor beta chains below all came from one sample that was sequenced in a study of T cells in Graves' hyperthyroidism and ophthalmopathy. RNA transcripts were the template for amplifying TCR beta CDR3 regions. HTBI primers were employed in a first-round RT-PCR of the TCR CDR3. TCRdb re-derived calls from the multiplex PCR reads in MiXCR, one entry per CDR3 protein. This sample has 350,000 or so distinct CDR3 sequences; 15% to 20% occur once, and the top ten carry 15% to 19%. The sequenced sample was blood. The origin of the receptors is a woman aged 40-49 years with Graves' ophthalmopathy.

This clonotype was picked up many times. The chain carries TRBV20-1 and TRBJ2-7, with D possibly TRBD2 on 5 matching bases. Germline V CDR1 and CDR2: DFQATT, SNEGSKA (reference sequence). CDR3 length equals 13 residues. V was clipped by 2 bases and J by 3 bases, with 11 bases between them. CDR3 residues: CSARRSGVYEQYF. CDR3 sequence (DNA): TGCAGTGCTAGACGGAGCGGAGTCTACGAGCAGTACTTC.

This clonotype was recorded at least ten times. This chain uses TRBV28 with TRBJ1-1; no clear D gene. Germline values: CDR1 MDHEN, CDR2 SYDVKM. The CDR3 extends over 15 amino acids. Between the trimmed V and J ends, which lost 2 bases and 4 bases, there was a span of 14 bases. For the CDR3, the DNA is TGTGCCAGCAGTTTACGTCGTCCTTGGGGCACTGAAGCTTTCTTT. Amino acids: CASSLRRPWGTEAFF.

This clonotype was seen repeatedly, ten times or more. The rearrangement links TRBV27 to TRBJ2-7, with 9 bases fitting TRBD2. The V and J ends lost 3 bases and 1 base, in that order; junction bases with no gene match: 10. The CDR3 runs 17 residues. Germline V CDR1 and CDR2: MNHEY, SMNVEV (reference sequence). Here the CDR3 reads CASSFLAGGPGSYEQYF. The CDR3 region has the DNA TGTGCCAGCAGTTTCTTGGCGGGAGGGCCGGGGTCCTACGAGCAGTACTTC.

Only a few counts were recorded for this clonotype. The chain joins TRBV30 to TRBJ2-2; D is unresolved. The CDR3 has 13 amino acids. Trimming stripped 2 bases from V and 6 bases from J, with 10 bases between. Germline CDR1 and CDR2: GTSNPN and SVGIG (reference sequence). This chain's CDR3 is CAWSNGNAGELFF. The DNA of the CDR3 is TGTGCCTGGAGTAATGGTAATGCCGGGGAGCTGTTTTTT.

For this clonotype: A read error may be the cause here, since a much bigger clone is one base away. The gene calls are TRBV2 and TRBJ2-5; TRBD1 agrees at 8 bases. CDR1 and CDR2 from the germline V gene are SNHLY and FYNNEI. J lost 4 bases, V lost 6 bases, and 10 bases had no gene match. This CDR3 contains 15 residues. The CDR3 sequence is CASSRTGWTRETQYF. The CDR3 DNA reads TGTGCCAGCAGCCGGACAGGGTGGACCCGAGAGACCCAGTACTTC.

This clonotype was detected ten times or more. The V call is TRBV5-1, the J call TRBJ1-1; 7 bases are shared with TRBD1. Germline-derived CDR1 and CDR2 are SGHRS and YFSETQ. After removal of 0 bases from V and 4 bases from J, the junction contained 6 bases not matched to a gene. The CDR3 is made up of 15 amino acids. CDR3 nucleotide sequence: TGCGCCAGCAGCTTGGCGGGACAGATCGGCACTGAAGCTTTCTTT. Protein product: CASSLAGQIGTEAFF.

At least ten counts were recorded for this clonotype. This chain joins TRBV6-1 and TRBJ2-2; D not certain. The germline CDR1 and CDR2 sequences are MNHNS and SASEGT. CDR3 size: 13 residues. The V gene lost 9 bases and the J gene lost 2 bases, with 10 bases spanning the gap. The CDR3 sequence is CASRAINTGELFF. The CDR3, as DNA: TGTGCCAGTAGGGCTATCAACACCGGGGAGCTGTTTTTT.

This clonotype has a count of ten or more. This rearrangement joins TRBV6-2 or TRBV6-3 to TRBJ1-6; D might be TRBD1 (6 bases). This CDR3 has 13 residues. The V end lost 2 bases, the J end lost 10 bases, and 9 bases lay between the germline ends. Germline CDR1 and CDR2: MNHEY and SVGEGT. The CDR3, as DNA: TGTGCCAGCAGTTACAGGGGGATCTCACCCCTCCACTTT. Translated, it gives CASSYRGISPLHF.

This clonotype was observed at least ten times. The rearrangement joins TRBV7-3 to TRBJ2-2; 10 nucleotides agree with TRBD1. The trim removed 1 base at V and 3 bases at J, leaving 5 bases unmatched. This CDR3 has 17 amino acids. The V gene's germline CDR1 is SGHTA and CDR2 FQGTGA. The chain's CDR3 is CASSLMGQGSYTGELFF. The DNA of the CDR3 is TGTGCCAGCAGCTTAATGGGACAGGGGTCGTACACCGGGGAGCTGTTTTTT.